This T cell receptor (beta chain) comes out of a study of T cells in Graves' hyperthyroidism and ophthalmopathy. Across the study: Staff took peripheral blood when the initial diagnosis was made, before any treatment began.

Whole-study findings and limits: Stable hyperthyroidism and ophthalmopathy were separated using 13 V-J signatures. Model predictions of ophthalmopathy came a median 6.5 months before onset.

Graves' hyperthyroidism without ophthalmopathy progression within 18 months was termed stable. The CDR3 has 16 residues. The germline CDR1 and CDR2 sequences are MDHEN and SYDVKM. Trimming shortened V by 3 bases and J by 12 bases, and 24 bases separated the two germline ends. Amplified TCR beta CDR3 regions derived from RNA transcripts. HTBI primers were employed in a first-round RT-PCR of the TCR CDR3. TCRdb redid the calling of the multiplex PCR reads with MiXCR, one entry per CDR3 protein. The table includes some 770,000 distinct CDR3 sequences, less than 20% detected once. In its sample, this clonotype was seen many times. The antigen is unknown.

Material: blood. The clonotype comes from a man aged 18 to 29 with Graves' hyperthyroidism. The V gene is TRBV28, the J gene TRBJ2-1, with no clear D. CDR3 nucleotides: TGTGCCAGCAGTTTGTTCCTTCGCGGTCCCCGAGGTGGGCAGTTCTTC. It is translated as CASSLFLRGPRGGQFF.